Below are 31 T cell receptor beta chains sequenced from a single sample in a study of Graves' ophthalmopathy and Graves' hyperthyroidism. The study amplified TCR beta CDR3 regions using RNA transcripts. An initial RT-PCR round employing HTBI primers preceded a second-round multiplex PCR. One entry per CDR3 protein, called by TCRdb with MiXCR from the multiplex PCR reads. The sample includes roughly 610,000 distinct CDR3 sequences, roughly 20% of them seen just once. Sequenced: peripheral blood. Receptor source: a woman aged 18-30 years with stable Graves' hyperthyroidism. Some clones in this sample may be carry-over from other donors' samples.

This clonotype was picked up many times. The chain recombines TRBV25-1 with TRBJ1-2; TRBD1 matches 11 bases. The junction had 4 bases not matched to a gene; V was cut back by 7 bases and J by 3 bases. CDR3 length: 14 amino acids. The germline V gene encodes CDR1 MGHDK and CDR2 SYGVNS. This chain's CDR3 is CASIGDRGDYGYTF. The CDR3 DNA sequence: TGTGCCAGCATCGGGGACAGGGGGGACTATGGCTACACCTTC.

This clonotype was observed a handful of times. The V gene is TRBV27, the J gene TRBJ1-5; D uncertain. V gave up 2 bases and J gave up 3 bases, with 8 bases separating them. CDR3 size: 14 residues. The V gene's germline CDR1 is MNHEY and CDR2 SMNVEV (reference sequence). The DNA of the CDR3 is TGTGCCAGCAGTTTAAACCCTAACAATCAGCCCCAGCATTTT. Its translation is CASSLNPNNQPQHF.

This clonotype was counted many times. The chain recombines TRBV9 with TRBJ1-5, with D possibly matching TRBD1 (5 bases). CDR3 length: 14 residues. V shed 6 bases and J shed 8 bases, with 18 bases lying between them. Germline V lookup: CDR1 SGDLS, CDR2 YYNGEE. DNA for the CDR3: TGTGCCAGCACCCCTAACAGGTTTCGGAAGCCCCAGCATTTT. It encodes CASTPNRFRKPQHF.

The gene calls are TRBV6-1 and TRBJ1-2; 7 bases align to TRBD1. The germline V gene has CDR1 MNHNS and CDR2 SASEGT. The length of the CDR3 is 14 residues. J was trimmed by 4 bases and V by 0 bases; bases with no gene match: 2. Here the CDR3 reads CASSEAGGLYGYTF. The CDR3 DNA follows: TGTGCCAGCAGTGAAGCAGGGGGCCTCTATGGCTACACCTTC.

The genes are TRBV7-8 and TRBJ2-7; 10 bases agree with TRBD1. This CDR3 is 15 amino acids long. Germline loops: CDR1 SGHVS, CDR2 FQNEAQ. V was clipped by 5 bases and J by 3 bases; unmatched bases: 7. As DNA, the CDR3 is TGTGCCAGCAGCGACCGGGACAGGGGTCACTACGAGCAGTACTTC. It translates to CASSDRDRGHYEQYF.

This clonotype was seen a few times. The junction shows a germline mismatch at one end, possibly a read error. The chain combines TRBV5-5 with TRBJ1-1, with D perhaps TRBD1 (5 bases). The CDR3 has 13 residues. Germline-derived CDR1 and CDR2 are SGHKS and YYEKEE (reference sequence). Written as DNA, the CDR3 is TGTGCCAGCAGCTTGTCATCCAACCGGGGGGAAATCTTT. Translation: CASSLSSNRGEIF.

The CDR3 nucleotides read TGTGCCAGCAGAGTATCGGGGGATGGCGGCTACACCTTC. Amino acids: CASRVSGDGGYTF. This chain uses TRBV7-9 with TRBJ1-2; possible D gene TRBD1, 5 bases. Looked up from germline, CDR1 is SEHNR and CDR2 is FQNEAQ (reference sequence). The CDR3 is 13 residues long. The ends were cut back, 6 bases at V and 8 bases at J, with 16 bases in the middle.

The rearrangement links TRBV6-1 to TRBJ2-7; tentative D call: TRBD2 (5 bases). Between the trimmed V and J ends, which lost 4 bases and 3 bases, there was a span of 16 bases. Germline CDR1 and CDR2: MNHNS and SASEGT. The CDR3 is 15 amino acids. Here the CDR3 reads CASSAPGVRNYEQYF. For the CDR3, the DNA is TGTGCCAGCAGTGCACCCGGGGTACGGAACTACGAGCAGTACTTC.

V usage is TRBV2 and J usage is TRBJ2-2; a possible D gene is TRBD2 (6 bases). Germline V gene data show CDR1 as SNHLY and CDR2 as FYNNEI. CDR3 length equals 14 residues. Trimming stripped 2 bases from V and 6 bases from J, with 10 bases between. The CDR3 DNA follows: TGTGCCAGCAGTGAACGCAGGAGGGCCGGGGAGCTGTTTTTT. The encoded protein is CASSERRRAGELFF.

This clonotype was found a few times. This chain connects TRBV18 to TRBJ1-6; 7 positions agree with TRBD1. The CDR3 covers 15 residues. The junction had 6 bases not matched to a gene; V was cut back by 3 bases and J by 7 bases. Germline-derived CDR1 and CDR2 are KGHSH and LQKENI. CDR3 in amino acids: CASSPTGSANSPLHF. CDR3 bases: TGTGCCAGCTCACCGACAGGGAGTGCAAATTCACCCCTCCACTTT.

This clonotype was seen many times. The rearrangement joins TRBV28 to TRBJ2-7; no clear D gene. V gave up 1 base and J gave up 3 bases, with 25 bases separating them. CDR1 MDHEN and CDR2 SYDVKM come from the germline V gene. The CDR3 sequence is 19 residues long. CDR3 nucleotide sequence: TGTGCCAGCAGTTTATTATATGCTGGGATCGCGCCTTTGGACTACGAGCAGTACTTC. As protein: CASSLLYAGIAPLDYEQYF. Filled out from reference TRBV28 and TRBJ2-7, the complete variable domain reads DVKVTQSSRYLVKRTGEKVFLECVQDMDHENMFWYRQDPGLGLRLIYFSYDVKMKEKGDIPEGYSVSREKKERFSLILESASTNQTSMYLCASSLLYAGIAPLDYEQYFGPGTRLTVT.

This clonotype was found a few times. The chain carries TRBV11-2 and TRBJ2-3; 8 bases map to TRBD2. J gave up 3 bases and V 5 bases, and 13 bases lay outside the gene matches. CDR1 and CDR2 (germline): SGHAT, FQNNGV. The CDR3 loop spans 17 amino acids. CDR3 sequence reads: CASSAEVGGLDTDTQYF. The CDR3 DNA reads TGTGCCAGCAGCGCTGAGGTGGGGGGACTAGATACAGATACGCAGTATTTT.

This clonotype appeared a few times. Here the CDR3 reads CASSENLDRGGNQPQHF. The CDR3 DNA sequence: TGTGCCAGCAGTGAAAATTTGGACAGGGGTGGCAATCAGCCCCAGCATTTT. The chain links TRBV6-1 to TRBJ1-5, with 9 bases identical to TRBD1. V was clipped by 2 bases and J by 2 bases; unmatched bases: 7. This CDR3 has 17 amino acids. Germline-derived CDR1 and CDR2 are MNHNS and SASEGT.

This chain joins TRBV6-2 or TRBV6-3 and TRBJ2-7; a weak D match, TRBD2 (6 bases). This CDR3 is 17 amino acids long. Germline V CDR1 and CDR2: MNHEY, SVGEGT. Trimming stripped 2 bases from V and 0 bases from J, with 17 bases between. DNA for the CDR3: TGTGCCAGCAGTTACCCGAGGCGGGACGTAATCTCCTACGAGCAGTACTTC. As protein: CASSYPRRDVISYEQYF.

Many counts were recorded for this clonotype. The chain uses TRBV9 and TRBJ1-1, with a possible D match to TRBD1 (6 bases). The V gene lost 4 bases and the J gene lost 3 bases, with 13 bases spanning the gap. This CDR3 is built from 14 residues. Germline values: CDR1 SGDLS, CDR2 YYNGEE. CDR3 region: CASSLQGQDTEAFF. In DNA form, the CDR3 reads TGTGCCAGCAGCTTACAGGGTCAGGACACTGAAGCTTTCTTT.

The chain links TRBV2 to TRBJ2-5; D gene unclear. Germline loops: CDR1 SNHLY, CDR2 FYNNEI. The CDR3 is made up of 13 amino acids. Trimming took 6 bases from V and 5 from J, leaving 13 bases between them. The chain's CDR3 is CASRLPQTETQYF. DNA of the CDR3: TGTGCCAGCAGGCTACCCCAAACGGAGACCCAGTACTTC.

J is TRBJ2-7 and V is TRBV3-1, with 11 bases that match TRBD2. CDR3 length equals 16 residues. Trimming at V came to 0 bases and at J to 2 bases, leaving 3 bases not matched to a gene. Germline CDR1 reads LGHDT; CDR2 reads YNNKEL (reference sequence). The CDR3 nucleotides are TGTGCCAGCAGCCAAGAGGCTAGCGGGAGGACCTACGAGCAGTACTTC. Amino acid sequence: CASSQEASGRTYEQYF.

This clonotype was seen many times. The rearrangement links TRBV5-1 to TRBJ2-7; D not resolved. From germline, CDR1 is SGHRS and CDR2 YFSETQ. The ends were cut back, 3 bases at V and 1 base at J, with 8 bases in the middle. There are 13 residues in the CDR3. The CDR3: CASSYSPSYEQYF. The CDR3, as DNA: TGCGCCAGCAGCTATAGTCCGTCCTACGAGCAGTACTTC.

This clonotype showed up many times. The J gene is TRBJ2-1, the V gene TRBV6-5; no definite D call. The germline V and J ends were trimmed by 2 bases and 5 bases, with 10 bases remaining between them. CDR1 is MNHEY and CDR2 is SVGAGI in the germline V gene. This CDR3 is built from 14 residues. CDR3 DNA: TGTGCCAGCAGTTACGGTTTCGACCACAATGAGCAGTTCTTC. As protein: CASSYGFDHNEQFF.

Worth noting for this clonotype: A clone one base away is much larger, so this may be a read error. The chain is built from TRBV4-1 and TRBJ2-5, with TRBD2 matching over 14 bases. This CDR3 spans 16 amino acids. Germline lookup yields CDR1 MGHRA and CDR2 YSYEKL. CDR3 residues: CAGSQGLAGGQETQYF. The DNA for the CDR3 is TGCGCCGGCAGCCAAGGACTAGCGGGGGGACAAGAGACCCAGTACTTC.

This clonotype was picked up many times. J is TRBJ2-7 and V is TRBV28; the match to TRBD2 covers 13 bases. Germline V lookup: CDR1 MDHEN, CDR2 SYDVKM. The CDR3 length is 14 residues. V was clipped by 6 bases and J by 6 bases; unmatched bases: 5. The CDR3 sequence is CASSPGLAGVEQYF. The CDR3 bases are TGTGCCAGCAGCCCTGGACTAGCGGGAGTCGAGCAGTACTTC.

This clonotype was counted many times. The V gene is TRBV10-3, the J gene TRBJ1-1, with a tentative D call TRBD1 (5 bases). Trimming removed 11 bases at V and 3 bases at J, with 10 bases between. Germline CDR1 is ENHRY and CDR2 is SYGVKD. The CDR3 has 11 amino acids. CDR3 in amino acids: CASGPYTEAFF. The CDR3 region has the DNA TGTGCCTCGGGGCCATACACTGAAGCTTTCTTT.

This clonotype was found many times. The V call is TRBV11-3, the J call TRBJ2-7, with TRBD1 matching 7 bases. V dropped 5 bases and J dropped 7; count of bases not matched to a gene: 14. The V gene's germline CDR1 is SGHNT and CDR2 YENEEA. The length of the CDR3 is 15 residues. CDR3 nucleotides: TGTGCCAGCAGCATCGCCGGGACAGAGCCCAGGGAGCAGTACTTC. It yields the protein CASSIAGTEPREQYF.

This clonotype was counted many times. The chain recombines TRBV11-2 with TRBJ1-2; D is possibly TRBD1 (6 bases). In germline, CDR1 is SGHAT, CDR2 FQNNGV. The V end lost 4 bases, the J end lost 4 bases, and 19 bases lay between the germline ends. The CDR3 is made up of 16 amino acids. CDR3 in DNA: TGTGCCAGCAGCTCCAACCCACAGGGTTGGAGCTATGGCTACACCTTC. It encodes CASSSNPQGWSYGYTF.

Many counts were recorded for this clonotype. This chain joins TRBV6-5 and TRBJ1-2; D is uncertain. CDR1 MNHEY and CDR2 SVGAGI come from the germline V gene. Trimming removed 8 bases from V and 7 bases from J, with 17 bases in between. The CDR3 is made up of 13 amino acids. The CDR3 DNA follows: TGTGCCAGCCGCGTGGGTAGTAGAAGTGGCTACACCTTC. Amino acid sequence: CASRVGSRSGYTF.

This clonotype was seen a handful of times. This rearrangement joins TRBV3-1 to TRBJ1-1; D not certain. V was shortened by 9 bases and J by 5 bases, with 10 bases between the two germline ends. The germline gives CDR1 LGHDT, CDR2 YNNKEL (reference sequence). The CDR3 totals 11 residues. The CDR3 loop reads CASHGVTEAFF. CDR3 nucleotide sequence: TGTGCCAGTCACGGGGTGACTGAAGCTTTCTTT. Together with reference TRBV3-1 and TRBJ1-1, the CDR3 gives the full variable domain: DTAVSQTPKYLVTQMGNDKSIKCEQNLGHDTMYWYKQDSKKFLKIMFSYNNKELIINETVPNRFSPKSPDKAHLNLHINSLELGDSAVYFCASHGVTEAFFGQGTRLTVV.

Ten or more counts support this clonotype. The chain links TRBV19 to TRBJ1-5; D remains ambiguous. Looked up from germline, CDR1 is LNHDA and CDR2 is SQIVND (reference sequence). Trimming took 5 bases from V and 1 from J, leaving 15 bases between them. The CDR3 loop spans 16 amino acids. The CDR3 protein is CASSFSAGRSNQPQHF. In DNA form, the CDR3 reads TGTGCCAGTAGTTTCTCAGCGGGCCGGAGCAATCAGCCCCAGCATTTT.

This clonotype was picked up a small number of times. The chain couples TRBV4-2 to TRBJ1-1; no firm D call. CDR1 and CDR2 from the germline V gene are LGHNA and YNFKEQ. The CDR3 loop spans 19 amino acids. V lost 5 bases to trimming and J lost 0 bases, with 25 bases between them. The CDR3 protein is CASSVSIQGLFAMNTEAFF. The DNA for the CDR3 is TGTGCCAGCAGCGTATCCATCCAAGGACTGTTCGCCATGAACACTGAAGCTTTCTTT.

This clonotype was counted at least ten times. V is TRBV11-2 and J is TRBJ1-3; D call uncertain. The length of the CDR3 is 14 residues. Deletions cut 6 bases from V and 2 bases from J, with 11 bases between. CDR1 SGHAT and CDR2 FQNNGV come from the germline V gene. DNA of the CDR3: TGTGCCAGCAGATCATCCTATACTGGAAACACCATATATTTT. Translation: CASRSSYTGNTIYF.

Ten or more counts support this clonotype. The chain has TRBV20-1 and TRBJ1-4; no clear D. V was shortened by 3 bases and J by 1 base, with 6 bases between the two germline ends. Germline assignment: CDR1 DFQATT and CDR2 SNEGSKA (reference sequence). This CDR3 has 13 residues. DNA for the CDR3: TGCAGTGCTAGGGACCAAACTAATGAAAAACTGTTTTTT. Protein sequence: CSARDQTNEKLFF.

This clonotype was counted many times. This chain connects TRBV12-3 or TRBV12-4 to TRBJ2-7; TRBD1 matches 7 bases. The V and J ends lost 6 bases and 2 bases, in that order; junction bases with no gene match: 7. The length of the CDR3 is 14 residues. The CDR3 region has the DNA TGTGCCAGCAGGCACCGGGACAGCCCCTACGAGCAGTACTTC. This gives the protein CASRHRDSPYEQYF.